The rows below give T cell receptor beta chains drawn from one sample of a study of neoadjuvant anti-PD-1 for oral cavity cancer. Produced via immunoSEQ multiplex PCR; TCRdb's table is partial and in-frame only. The sample lists around 7,200 clones, roughly 57% occurring once. The specimen comprised PBMCs, sampled after nivolumab (anti-PD-1) treatment. The receptors derive from a person aged 40-85 years with oral cavity squamous cell carcinoma. Each CDR3 is given with its conserved first and last residue. D genes are given only for firm matches. Part of the rows lack a size; the others show once, few, many or a class for expanded clones.

>NA|NA|TRBJ2-7|TRBV7-2
CASSHGSLLRGQYF
TGTGCCAGCAGCCATGGGAGTCTCCTACGAGGGCAGTACTTC
>NA|NA|TRBJ2-2|TRBV13
CASSLGLAGLISGELFF
TGTGCCAGCAGCTTAGGCCTCGCAGGTTTGATCTCCGGGGAGCTGTTTTTT
>NA|TRBD1|TRBJ1-6|TRBV7-2
CASTQGNSPLHF
TGTGCCAGCACACAGGGGAATTCACCCCTCCACTTT
>NA|NA|TRBJ1-1|TRBV12-5
CASGFGGTTEAFF
TGTGCTAGTGGTTTCGGAGGTACCACTGAAGCTTTCTTT
>NA|NA|TRBJ1-1|TRBV19
CASSTPIGTEAFF
TGTGCCAGTAGTACGCCAATAGGCACTGAAGCTTTCTTT
>NA|NA|TRBJ2-7|TRBV9
CASSTNEGRAYEQYF
TGTGCCAGCAGCACCAATGAGGGGCGGGCCTACGAGCAGTACTTC
>NA|TRBD2|TRBJ2-3|TRBV28
CATLRGGASGTSTDTQYF
TGTGCCACTCTAAGGGGAGGGGCTAGCGGCACTAGCACAGATACGCAGTATTTT
>few|TRBD1|TRBJ1-1|TRBV19
CASSTSTGPNTEAFF
TGTGCCAGTAGTACCTCGACAGGGCCGAACACTGAAGCTTTCTTT
>few|NA|TRBJ1-2|TRBV5-8
CASRGGYGYTF
TGTGCCAGCAGGGGAGGGTATGGCTACACCTTC
>once|NA|TRBJ1-4|TRBV7-2
CASSLARTDEKLFF
TGTGCCAGCAGCTTAGCCAGGACAGATGAAAAACTGTTTTTT
>NA|NA|TRBJ2-4|TRBV7-2
CASSLRWDTNLLAKNIQYF
TGTGCCAGCAGCTTAAGATGGGACACTAACCTACTAGCCAAAAACATTCAGTACTTC
>NA|TRBD1|TRBJ1-1|TRBV19
CASSFRQGTAFF
TGTGCCAGTAGTTTTCGACAGGGGACAGCTTTCTTT
>NA|NA|TRBJ2-1|TRBV11-2
CASSLGTWTAGVYNEQFF
TGTGCCAGCAGCTTAGGGACTTGGACAGCGGGCGTCTACAATGAGCAGTTCTTC
>once|NA|TRBJ2-1|TRBV5-6
CASSFEYNEQFF
TGTGCCAGCAGCTTTGAATACAATGAGCAGTTCTTC
>NA|NA|TRBJ2-6|TRBV10-3
CAISESGVSTSGANVLTF
TGTGCCATCAGTGAGTCGGGGGTTTCTACTTCTGGGGCCAACGTCCTGACTTTC
>NA|NA|TRBJ2-4|TRBV29-1
CSVEQGRNIQYF
TGCAGCGTTGAACAGGGGAGAAACATTCAGTACTTC
>NA|TRBD1|TRBJ1-2|TRBV5-8
CASSFSGTGGAYGYTF
TGTGCCAGCAGCTTCAGCGGGACAGGGGGCGCGTATGGCTACACCTTC
>once|TRBD1|TRBJ2-3|TRBV6-4
CASSLTGTGGTDTQYF
TGTGCCAGCAGCTTAACCGGGACAGGGGGCACAGATACGCAGTATTTT
>NA|NA|TRBJ1-5|TRBV27
CASSYFGGDSNQPQHF
TGTGCCAGCAGTTATTTTGGAGGGGATAGCAATCAGCCCCAGCATTTT
>NA|NA|TRBJ2-7|TRBV27
CASSWGDSYEQYF
TGTGCCAGCAGTTGGGGGGATTCCTACGAGCAGTACTTC
>few|TRBD1|TRBJ2-7|TRBV6-1
CASSEGTGGSYEQYF
TGTGCCAGCAGTGAAGGGACAGGGGGCTCCTACGAGCAGTACTTC
>NA|NA|TRBJ2-1|TRBV5-1
CASSWGYRGNNEQFF
TGCGCCAGCAGCTGGGGGTACCGGGGCAACAATGAGCAGTTCTTC
>few|NA|TRBJ1-6|TRBV18
CASSQGEASPLHF
TGTGCCAGCTCACAGGGGGAGGCTTCACCCCTCCACTTT
>NA|TRBD1|TRBJ2-2|TRBV7-9
CASSSGQGLIGELFF
TGTGCCAGCAGCTCGGGACAGGGTTTGATTGGGGAGCTGTTTTTT
>few|TRBD1|TRBJ1-4|TRBV5-4
CASSLANRGGTEKLFF
TGTGCCAGCAGCTTGGCCAACAGGGGGGGAACTGAAAAACTGTTTTTT
>NA|TRBD2|TRBJ2-2|TRBV15
CATSRDRGAGELFF
TGTGCCACCAGCAGAGATCGGGGGGCCGGGGAGCTGTTTTTT
>NA|NA|TRBJ1-4|TRBV2
CASTPRARAEGEKLFF
TGTGCCAGCACTCCCAGGGCGCGAGCCGAGGGTGAAAAACTGTTTTTT
>few|NA|TRBJ1-5|TRBV4-1
CASSQGDPYQPQHF
TGCGCCAGCAGCCAAGGGGACCCCTATCAGCCCCAGCATTTT
>NA|TRBD2|TRBJ2-5|TRBV5-1
CASTLGVSGGQETQYF
TGCGCCAGCACCTTGGGGGTTTCGGGAGGCCAAGAGACCCAGTACTTC
>NA|TRBD1|TRBJ2-1|TRBV19
CASSRQGHSYNEQFF
TGTGCCAGTAGCCGACAGGGACACTCCTACAATGAGCAGTTCTTC
>medium-sized|TRBD1|TRBJ1-2|TRBV27
CASSLSTGARGYTF
TGTGCCAGCAGTTTATCGACAGGGGCGCGTGGCTACACCTTC
>once|NA|TRBJ2-7|TRBV21-1
CASSKQGSSGETYEQYF
TGTGCCAGCAGCAAGCAGGGATCTAGCGGGGAAACCTACGAGCAGTACTTC
>NA|TRBD1|TRBJ2-7|TRBV19
CASSIGFPGQLATYEQYF
TGTGCCAGTAGTATAGGGTTCCCGGGACAGCTGGCTACCTACGAGCAGTACTTC
>NA|NA|TRBJ1-2|TRBV2
CASSRGLDYGYTF
TGTGCCAGCTCCCGGGGGTTAGACTATGGCTACACCTTC
>NA|NA|TRBJ1-1|TRBV7-9
CASSLQGQMNTEAFF
TGTGCCAGCAGCTTGCAGGGACAAATGAACACTGAAGCTTTCTTT
>NA|NA|TRBJ2-7|TRBV6-1
CASSLDTYEQYF
TGTGCCAGCAGTTTGGATACCTACGAGCAGTACTTC
>NA|TRBD1|TRBJ2-7|TRBV5-1
CASSSVDRSSSYEQYF
TGCGCCAGCAGCTCGGTGGACAGGTCGAGCTCCTACGAGCAGTACTTC
>NA|TRBD2|TRBJ2-7|TRBV7-7
CASSPGLGSYEQYF
TGTGCCAGCTCTCCGGGACTAGGTAGTTACGAGCAGTACTTC
>NA|TRBD2|TRBJ2-2|TRBV29-1
CSVGLAGVGELFF
TGCAGCGTGGGACTAGCGGGGGTCGGGGAGCTGTTTTTT
>NA|TRBD2|TRBJ2-5|TRBV9
CASSISGGWSGETQYF
TGTGCCAGCAGTATTAGCGGGGGCTGGAGTGGGGAGACCCAGTACTTC
>NA|NA|TRBJ1-2|TRBV5-6
CASSLPWNREDDGYTF
TGTGCCAGCAGCTTGCCCTGGAACAGGGAGGACGATGGCTACACCTTC
>few|TRBD2|TRBJ2-3|TRBV28
CASSLGSLAGGIYTQYF
TGTGCCAGCAGCCTAGGGTCCCTAGCGGGGGGGATTTATACGCAGTATTTT
>NA|TRBD2|TRBJ2-2|TRBV4-1
CASSQDRGEVRELFF
TGCGCCAGCAGCCAAGACCGGGGGGAGGTCCGGGAGCTGTTTTTT
>NA|TRBD2|TRBJ2-3|TRBV10-3
CATGSGRGGGTDTQYF
TGTGCCACGGGGAGCGGGCGGGGGGGTGGCACAGATACGCAGTATTTT
>NA|TRBD2|TRBJ2-7|TRBV5-4
CASNLAGGLSYEQYF
TGTGCCAGCAACCTAGCGGGGGGACTCTCCTACGAGCAGTACTTC
>few|TRBD2|TRBJ2-3|TRBV4-2
CASSPGLAGGPVTDTQYF
TGTGCCAGCAGCCCGGGACTAGCGGGGGGGCCCGTCACAGATACGCAGTATTTT
>few|NA|TRBJ1-6|TRBV6-5
CASSYRKGSPLHF
TGTGCCAGCAGCTACAGGAAGGGCTCACCCCTCCACTTT
>few|NA|TRBJ1-2|TRBV14
CASSQDFEGSGYTF
TGTGCCAGCAGCCAAGATTTCGAGGGGAGCGGCTACACCTTC
>NA|TRBD1|TRBJ1-2|TRBV18
CASSSGQITYGYTF
TGTGCCAGCTCATCGGGACAGATAACCTATGGCTACACCTTC
>NA|TRBD1|TRBJ1-4|TRBV7-2
CASSPETGQSNEKLFF
TGTGCCAGCAGCCCCGAGACGGGACAGTCAAATGAAAAACTGTTTTTT
>NA|NA|TRBJ1-6|TRBV2
CASSEDGTGNSPLHF
TGTGCCAGCAGTGAAGACGGGACCGGAAATTCACCCCTCCACTTT
>NA|TRBD1|TRBJ2-5|TRBV19
CASSTLPQGLPGETQYF
TGTGCCAGTAGTACCCTCCCACAGGGGCTTCCGGGGGAGACCCAGTACTTC
>NA|NA|TRBJ1-2|TRBV5-1
CASREGSDYGYTF
TGCGCCAGCAGGGAGGGCTCCGACTATGGCTACACCTTC